Below, 15 T cell receptor beta chains from the same sample are listed, as sequenced in a study of cytomegalovirus exposure and HLA in healthy donors. The PCR had 60 Vbeta and 13 Jbeta primers. TCRdb keeps only in-frame clones here, not all; method: immunoSEQ multiplex PCR. This table has about 130,000 clones, about 84% appearing once. Sequencing input: PBMCs. The source is a boy aged 5-17 years in good health and CMV-seronegative.

This sequence joins TRBV5-6 and TRBJ2-7, with D perhaps matching TRBD2 (5 bases). Germline V CDR1 and CDR2: SGHDT, YYEEEE. V was shortened by 4 bases and J by 3 bases, with 8 bases between the two germline ends. The CDR3 spans 12 residues. The CDR3 here is CASSPGGYEQYF. As DNA, the CDR3 is TGTGCCAGCAGCCCAGGAGGCTACGAGCAGTACTTC.

The J gene is TRBJ2-1, the V gene TRBV5-1; 7 nucleotides line up with TRBD2. CDR3 length: 16 amino acids. V lost 2 bases to trimming and J lost 5 bases; unmatched junction nucleotides: 10. The germline gives CDR1 SGHRS, CDR2 YFSETQ. This CDR3 reads CASSFSPSGSNNEQFF. CDR3 bases: TGCGCCAGCAGCTTCTCTCCTAGCGGCTCAAACAATGAGCAGTTCTTC.

This sequence joins TRBV10-2 and TRBJ2-7; D not certain. Trimming took 0 bases from V and 6 from J, leaving 9 bases between them. From germline, CDR1 is WSHSY and CDR2 SAAADI. The CDR3 consists of 13 residues. CDR3 in DNA: TGCGCCAGCAGTGAGTCGAACGCGTCCGAGCAGTACTTC. Protein: CASSESNASEQYF.

The rearrangement uses TRBV5-6 and TRBJ2-3, with 12 positions matching TRBD2. V gave up 4 bases and J gave up 5 bases; unmatched junction bases: 8. The V gene's germline CDR1 is SGHDT and CDR2 YYEEEE. The CDR3 covers 16 residues. Here the CDR3 reads CASSELAGGFIDTQYF. DNA for the CDR3: TGTGCCAGCAGCGAGCTAGCGGGAGGGTTTATAGATACGCAGTATTTT.

This chain links TRBV6-1 with TRBJ1-2; 7 bases map to TRBD1. The CDR3 has 13 amino acids. With V trimmed by 5 bases and J by 8 bases, 8 bases remained unmatched. Germline assignment: CDR1 MNHNS and CDR2 SASEGT. CDR3 amino acids: CASSRVRGDGYTF. The DNA for the CDR3 is TGTGCCAGCAGTAGGGTCAGGGGGGACGGCTACACCTTC.

The chain joins TRBV11-2 to TRBJ2-7, with 9 bases matching TRBD1. Germline CDR1 is SGHAT and CDR2 is FQNNGV. This CDR3 spans 14 amino acids. V lost 5 bases, J lost 4 bases, and 6 bases stayed unmatched. The CDR3 DNA sequence: TGTGCCAGCAGCCCCGGACAGGGGCCTTACGAGCAGTACTTC. Translated: CASSPGQGPYEQYF.

The chain recombines TRBV5-1 with TRBJ2-1; 8 bases match TRBD2. Germline assignment: CDR1 SGHRS and CDR2 YFSETQ. The J segment lost 6 bases and the V segment lost 5 bases, leaving 4 bases of the junction unmatched. The CDR3 runs to 13 residues. The CDR3 DNA reads as TGCGCCAGCAGGGCGGGGACTAGCAATGAGCAGTTCTTC. Translated: CASRAGTSNEQFF. Using reference TRBV5-1 and TRBJ2-1 for the parts outside the CDR3, the full variable domain is KAGVTQTPRYLIKTRGQQVTLSCSPISGHRSVSWYQQTPGQGLQFLFEYFSETQRNKGNFPGRFSGRQFSNSRSEMNVSTLELGDSALYLCASRAGTSNEQFFGPGTRLTVL.

This chain links TRBV27 with TRBJ1-1; possibly TRBD1 for D (5 bases). V was clipped by 7 bases and J by 0 bases, with 15 bases between them. Germline loops: CDR1 MNHEY, CDR2 SMNVEV (reference sequence). The CDR3 sequence is 15 residues long. CDR3 region: CASKSGTLMNTEAFF. CDR3 in DNA: TGTGCCAGCAAATCTGGGACTCTGATGAACACTGAAGCTTTCTTT.

This clone was seen a single time. V gene TRBV4-1 combines with J gene TRBJ1-5; tentative D call: TRBD1 (5 bases). There are 14 residues in the CDR3. CDR1 is MGHRA, CDR2 YSYEKL, per germline. Trimming took 0 bases from V and 4 from J, leaving 7 bases between them. CDR3 region: CASSQDRVNQPQHF. The CDR3 DNA sequence: TGCGCCAGCAGCCAAGACAGGGTAAATCAGCCCCAGCATTTT.

The V and J genes are TRBV30 and TRBJ1-1, with a tentative D call TRBD1 (5 bases). The CDR3 has 13 residues. Germline V gene data show CDR1 as GTSNPN and CDR2 as SVGIG (reference sequence). The V and J ends lost 4 bases and 4 bases respectively, with 13 bases between them. The CDR3 is CAWTGVRGTEAFF. CDR3 DNA sequence: TGTGCCTGGACGGGGGTACGTGGCACTGAAGCTTTCTTT.

The chain combines TRBV30 with TRBJ2-3; 7 bases are shared with TRBD2. After removal of 0 bases from V and 8 bases from J, the junction contained 2 bases not matched to a gene. Germline V lookup: CDR1 GTSNPN, CDR2 SVGIG (reference sequence). The CDR3 is made up of 12 amino acids. CDR3 loop: CAWSVGGGTQYF. Here the CDR3 DNA reads TGTGCCTGGAGTGTGGGGGGGGGTACGCAGTATTTT.

This clone was detected once. The chain has TRBV27 and TRBJ2-7; maybe TRBD1 (8 bases). CDR3 length: 15 amino acids. Trimming cost V 5 bases and J 7 bases, with 21 bases left between them. Germline CDR1 MNHEY, CDR2 SMNVEV (reference sequence). Here the CDR3 reads CASSATGAGVGEQYF. The CDR3 coding sequence is TGTGCCAGCAGTGCGACAGGGGCGGGGGTTGGGGAGCAGTACTTC.

V usage is TRBV5-1 and J usage is TRBJ1-1; no reliable D call. The CDR3 contains 14 residues. Germline V gene lookup returns CDR1 SGHRS and CDR2 YFSETQ. Trimming took 0 bases from V and 0 from J, leaving 6 bases between them. The CDR3 DNA follows: TGCGCCAGCAGCTTGGGTAGTTTGAACACTGAAGCTTTCTTT. Its translation: CASSLGSLNTEAFF.

The V and J genes are TRBV30 and TRBJ1-6; maybe TRBD1 (5 bases). From germline, CDR1 is GTSNPN and CDR2 SVGIG (reference sequence). CDR3 length: 13 residues. The ends were cut back, 3 bases at V and 9 bases at J, with 12 bases in the middle. CDR3 coding DNA: TGTGCCTGGAGGACGCTAGGGGCTTCACCCCTCCACTTT. This translates into CAWRTLGASPLHF.

The V gene is TRBV6-1, the J gene TRBJ2-7, with 7 bases lining up with TRBD2. CDR3 length equals 15 residues. After removal of 4 bases from V and 0 bases from J, the junction contained 6 bases not matched to a gene. Germline V CDR1 and CDR2: MNHNS, SASEGT. CDR3 DNA sequence: TGTGCCAGCAGTGTAGGACTAGGGGCCTCCTACGAGCAGTACTTC. Protein: CASSVGLGASYEQYF.